This T cell receptor beta chain was sequenced in a study of blood T cell repertoires in COVID-19. This clone has just one count. Sequencing was performed with immunoSEQ multiplex PCR; in TCRdb, only in-frame clones are kept and a portion is missing. The sample contains 200,000 or so clones, about 86% of which appear only once. Sequencing was carried out using PBMCs or T cells enriched from blood (not recorded which). The TCR was taken from a woman between 35 and 50 years old with acute COVID-19.

The chain's CDR3 is CASSLPRRGRETQYF. The CDR3 coding sequence is TGTGCCAGCAGCCTCCCTAGGAGGGGGCGAGAGACCCAGTACTTC. The chain links TRBV3-1 (or the pseudogene TRBV3-2) to TRBJ2-5; weak D call: TRBD1 (7 bases). Trimming left V 4 bases short and J 4 bases short, with 16 bases between. Germline CDR1 reads LGHDT; CDR2 reads YNNKEL (reference sequence). The CDR3 has 15 amino acids.